This TCR beta chain came from a study of PD-L1 blockade in urothelial cancer. Study at large: Prior chemotherapy regimens per patient numbered 0 to 3. Study-level results: Pretreatment peripheral blood TCR clonality that fell below the median predicted better survival among the patients studied.

Repertoires were generated with immunoSEQ multiplex PCR, while TCRdb's copy carries only in-frame clones and drops some. Of fewer than 30,000 clones in the sample, approximately 88% were seen once. The CDR3 loop spans 15 amino acids. The V gene end was trimmed by 3 bases and the J gene end by 9 bases; junction bases not matched to a gene: 9. CDR1 is ENHRY and CDR2 is SYGVKD in the germline V gene. With regard to this clone: Its antigen is unidentified.

The sequence derives from a man aged 70-80 years with urothelial cancer. V gene TRBV10-3 combines with J gene TRBJ2-1; 9 bases agree with TRBD2. The sequences come from PBMCs, collected around atezolizumab (anti-PD-L1) treatment. In nucleotides, the CDR3 is TGTGCCATCAGTGATGGTAGCGGGAGAGGAAGTGAGCAGTTCTTC. It yields the protein CAISDGSGRGSEQFF.